These 10 T cell receptor beta chains were sequenced from one sample in a study of blood T cells in healthy people across ages (dated by TCRdb to about 2015). The protocol used for the library was 5' RACE. Sequencing instrument: Illumina HiSeq 2500. A second PCR of about 6 to 12 cycles was run with a J-beta primer mix and a sample-barcoded 5' primer. TCRdb redid the processing of the public reads, applying fastp at Q25 and MiXCR, and retained in-frame beta chains. Under each unique CDR3 protein, matching rows form one entry showing the most common genes and DNA. The sample contains around 620,000 distinct CDR3 sequences, 27% of them found a single time. 18% of the sample lies in the top ten. The sequenced sample was blood. The source of these receptors is a woman aged 70-85 years in good health.

The chain recombines TRBV29-1 with TRBJ1-2; D is unclear. Germline CDR1 and CDR2: SQVTM and ANQGSEA. V was trimmed by 4 bases and J by 7 bases, leaving 16 bases between them. This CDR3 spans 13 amino acids. CDR3 loop: CSVGAAGGRGYTF. For the CDR3, the DNA is TGCAGCGTTGGGGCGGCAGGAGGCCGTGGCTACACCTTC.

As to this clonotype: One end of the junction fails to match germline, which may point to a read error. The chain combines TRBV7-3 with TRBJ2-3; D gene unclear. CDR1 is SGHTA and CDR2 is FQGTGA in the germline V gene. The CDR3 spans 14 residues. The CDR3 nucleotides are TGTGCCAGCAGCTTACAGGCCGGGTCAGATACGCAGTACTTT. Protein: CASSLQAGSDTQYF. The full variable domain, with the rest looked up from reference TRBV7-3 and TRBJ2-3, is GAGVSQTPSNKVTEKGKYVELRCDPISGHTALYWYRQSLGQGPEFLIYFQGTGAADDSGLPNDRFFAVRPEGSVSTLKIQRTERGDSAVYLCASSLQAGSDTQYFGPGTRLTVL.

The sample holds a few counts of this clonotype. The V call is TRBV4-3, the J call TRBJ1-2; 8 nucleotides agree with TRBD1. The CDR3 is made up of 14 amino acids. The germline V gene has CDR1 LGHNA and CDR2 YSLEER. The V and J ends lost 2 bases and 4 bases, in that order; junction bases with no gene match: 3. The CDR3 DNA reads as TGCGCCAGCAGCCAACTCGGGACAGGCTATGGCTACACCTTC. Translating gives CASSQLGTGYGYTF.

This clonotype was observed once. The chain has TRBV28 and TRBJ1-1; no firm D call. CDR1 is MDHEN and CDR2 is SYDVKM in the germline V gene. V was clipped by 6 bases and J by 6 bases, with 20 bases between them. This CDR3 has 15 residues. CDR3 sequence: CASSPPFTAIPEAFF. CDR3 bases: TGTGCCAGCAGCCCCCCCTTTACTGCTATTCCTGAAGCTTTCTTT.

This clonotype was picked up many times. The V call is TRBV7-8, the J call TRBJ2-5; weak D call: TRBD2 (5 bases). This CDR3 comprises 18 residues. V lost 3 bases, J lost 7 bases, and 27 bases lay in between. Germline CDR1 is SGHVS and CDR2 is FQNEAQ. The CDR3 loop is CASSFLSGSLGFSGTQYF. CDR3 DNA sequence: TGTGCCAGCAGCTTCTTGAGCGGAAGCCTCGGATTCTCGGGGACCCAGTACTTC.

For this clonotype: At one boundary the junction diverges from the germline segment, which might be a read error. The rearrangement uses TRBV5-1 and TRBJ2-3, with D possibly TRBD1 on 5 matching bases. Germline V gene data show CDR1 as SGHRS and CDR2 as YFSETQ. This CDR3 region has 14 residues. The CDR3 is CATSLGQRTDTQYF. CDR3 coding DNA: TGCGCCACCAGCTTGGGGCAACGCACAGATACGCAGTATTTT.

The chain combines TRBV20-1 with TRBJ1-2; tentative D call: TRBD1 (6 bases). The CDR3 contains 13 residues. Between the trimmed V and J ends, which lost 1 base and 3 bases, there was a span of 9 bases. Germline V gene sequence: CDR1 DFQATT, CDR2 SNEGSKA (reference sequence). CDR3 sequence: CSARARGDYGYTF. The CDR3 nucleotides are TGCAGTGCTAGAGCAAGGGGGGACTATGGCTACACCTTC.

This chain connects TRBV10-3 to TRBJ1-1; no definite D call. V dropped 7 bases and J dropped 4 bases, with 10 bases sitting between them. This CDR3 region has 12 residues. CDR1 ENHRY and CDR2 SYGVKD come from the germline V gene. Here the CDR3 DNA reads TGTGCCATCAAGGGCAGCGGCACTGAAGCTTTCTTT. Encoded protein: CAIKGSGTEAFF.

This clonotype was detected many times. The J gene is TRBJ1-2, the V gene TRBV29-1, with D unclear. V lost 0 bases to trimming and J lost 4 bases, with 3 bases between them. Germline assignment: CDR1 SQVTM and CDR2 ANQGSEA. There are 11 residues in the CDR3. In DNA, the CDR3 is TGCAGCGTTGAAGAGGGCTATGGCTACACCTTC. It yields the protein CSVEEGYGYTF.

The chain recombines TRBV18 with TRBJ2-7; either TRBD1 or TRBD2 may fit D (5 bases each). V was pared by 2 bases and J by 4 bases, with 9 bases between. The germline V gene encodes CDR1 KGHSH and CDR2 LQKENI. This CDR3 has 13 residues. CDR3 sequence (DNA): TGTGCCAGCTCACCATTTGGGGGATACGAGCAGTACTTC. Translating it yields CASSPFGGYEQYF. Combining the CDR3 with reference TRBV18 and TRBJ2-7 gives the whole variable domain NAGVMQNPRHLVRRRGQEARLRCSPMKGHSHVYWYRQLPEEGLKFMVYLQKENIIDESGMPKERFSAEFPKEGPSILRIQQVVRGDSAAYFCASSPFGGYEQYFGPGTRLTVT.